The entry below gives a single TCR beta chain sequence along with its context. Produced via immunoSEQ multiplex PCR; TCRdb's table is partial and in-frame only. The table shows around 200,000 clones, with 90% to 95% occurring only once. The germline V gene has CDR1 SGHRS and CDR2 YFSETQ. The CDR3 length is 12 residues. V dropped 0 bases and J dropped 7 bases, with 6 bases sitting between them. This specimen belongs to a study of control samples from healthy donors and cancer patients. Sequencing was carried out using blood. This receptor was taken from a woman in her twenties or thirties in good health. The chain uses TRBV5-1 and TRBJ2-3; D is unresolved. The CDR3 coding sequence is TGCGCCAGCAGCTTGGGCGAGAATACGCAGTATTTT. Amino acids: CASSLGENTQYF.